This T cell receptor (beta chain) stems from a study of cytomegalovirus exposure and HLA in healthy donors. Turning to this clone: Its antigen is currently unknown.

PCR used 60 Vbeta primers and 13 Jbeta primers. Authors' analysis steps: An analysis performed later counted roughly 79 million unique TCR beta chains (roughly 11 million of them shared). The table came from immunoSEQ multiplex PCR; TCRdb's copy has only in-frame clones and leaves some out. The V and J calls and the clone size are those of that table, but D and trimming were determined from the DNA. Its listing shows about 42,000 clones. The length of the CDR3 is 13 residues. Germline V gene data show CDR1 as SEHNR and CDR2 as FQNEAQ (reference sequence). Trimming took 4 bases from V and 4 from J, leaving 11 bases between them. General study points: An assumption of roughly uniform sequencing depth across donors underlay the presence/absence analyses. Later analysis demonstrated an association between a missense DCLRE1C variant and TCR beta V- and J-gene trimming.

The chain links TRBV7-9 to TRBJ2-7; possible D gene TRBD1, 6 bases. The TCR sequence derives from a man younger than 45 in good health and CMV-seronegative. Sequenced: PBMCs. Written as DNA, the CDR3 is TGTGCCAGCAGCTCGGGACATATGTACGAGCAGTACTTC. It specifies CASSSGHMYEQYF.